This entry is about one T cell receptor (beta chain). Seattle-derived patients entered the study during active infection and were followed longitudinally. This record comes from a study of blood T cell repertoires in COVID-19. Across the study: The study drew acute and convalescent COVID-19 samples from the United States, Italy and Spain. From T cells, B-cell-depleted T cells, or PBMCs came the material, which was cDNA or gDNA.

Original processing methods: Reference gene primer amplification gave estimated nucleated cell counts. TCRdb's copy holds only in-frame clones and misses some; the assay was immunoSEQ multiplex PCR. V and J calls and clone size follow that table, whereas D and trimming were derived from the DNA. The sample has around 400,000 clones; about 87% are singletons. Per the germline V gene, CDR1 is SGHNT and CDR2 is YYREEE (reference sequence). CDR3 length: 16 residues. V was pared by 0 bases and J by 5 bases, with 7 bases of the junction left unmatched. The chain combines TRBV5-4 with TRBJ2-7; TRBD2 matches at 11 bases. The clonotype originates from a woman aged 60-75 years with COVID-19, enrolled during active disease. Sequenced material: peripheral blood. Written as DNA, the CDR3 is TGTGCCAGCAGCTTGGAACTAGCGGGGGCCCGCCACGAGCAGTACTTC. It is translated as CASSLELAGARHEQYF. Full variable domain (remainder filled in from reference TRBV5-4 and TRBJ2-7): ETGVTQSPTHLIKTRGQQVTLRCSSQSGHNTVSWYQQALGQGPQFIFQYYREEENGRGNFPPRFSGLQFPNYSSELNVNALELDDSALYLCASSLELAGARHEQYFGPGTRLTVT.